A selection of T cell receptor beta chains follows, all from one sample in a study of memory B cells and T cells in multiple sclerosis. These receptors have no identified antigens. TCRdb's table, derived via immunoSEQ multiplex PCR, lists solely in-frame clones and lacks some. The data contain 35,000 to 55,000 clones, about four fifths of them singletons. The sample consisted of PBMCs from blood kept in culture. The receptors were sampled from a human donor with multiple sclerosis. CDR3s include the opening cysteine and the closing phenylalanine or tryptophan. A D gene is named only where the DNA matches it firmly. The size field is filled for only some rows; it gives once, few, many or a size class.

NA | NA | TRBJ1-4 | TRBV7-8 | CASSLEARGREKLFF | TGTGCCAGCAGCTTAGAGGCCAGGGGCCGTGAAAAACTGTTTTTT
NA | NA | TRBJ2-5 | TRBV11-3 | CASSLDLGPLPETQYF | TGTGCCAGCAGCTTAGACCTGGGGCCGTTGCCGGAGACCCAGTACTTC
NA | NA | TRBJ2-1 | TRBV6-5 | CASSRGTLYNEQFF | TGTGCCAGCAGTCGCGGGACTCTATACAATGAGCAGTTCTTC
NA | NA | TRBJ2-1 | TRBV10-1 | CASSESRGRKGNEQFF | TGCGCCAGCAGTGAATCCCGGGGCAGGAAAGGGAATGAGCAGTTCTTC
NA | NA | TRBJ1-2 | TRBV23-1 | CASSPSNYGYTF | TGCGCCAGCAGCCCTAGTAACTATGGCTACACCTTC
NA | NA | TRBJ2-4 | TRBV30 | CACKVGPSNIQYF | TGTGCCTGCAAAGTAGGGCCGTCGAACATTCAGTACTTC
NA | NA | TRBJ2-2 | TRBV19 | CASLSPGQGRTGELFF | TGTGCCAGTTTGTCCCCAGGGCAGGGCAGGACCGGGGAGCTGTTTTTT
NA | TRBD1 | TRBJ2-5 | TRBV9 | CASSAQGAQETQYF | TGTGCCAGCAGCGCTCAGGGGGCGCAAGAGACCCAGTACTTC
NA | NA | TRBJ1-6 | TRBV7-9 | CASSLSENSPLHF | TGTGCCAGCAGCTTAAGCGAGAATTCACCCCTCCACTTT
NA | NA | TRBJ1-1 | TRBV20-1 | CSALKNTEAFF | TGCAGTGCTCTGAAGAACACTGAAGCTTTCTTT
NA | NA | TRBJ2-7 | TRBV6-5 | CASSPLRTTTEQYF | TGTGCCAGCAGTCCCCTTCGGACTACTACCGAGCAGTACTTC
once | NA | TRBJ2-7 | TRBV4-2 | CASSQEGSSSYEQYF | TGTGCCAGCAGCCAAGAAGGGAGCTCCTCCTACGAGCAGTACTTC
NA | NA | TRBJ1-5 | TRBV6-5 | CASSFQGGNQPQHF | TGTGCCAGCAGTTTTCAGGGCGGCAATCAGCCCCAGCATTTT
NA | TRBD1 | TRBJ1-1 | TRBV5-1 | CASSLAGTVNTEAFF | TGCGCCAGCAGCTTGGCGGGGACAGTGAACACTGAAGCTTTCTTT
NA | NA | TRBJ2-5 | TRBV18 | CASSPRGPQETQYF | TGTGCCAGCTCACCACGGGGACCCCAAGAGACCCAGTACTTC
NA | NA | TRBJ2-1 | TRBV11-2 | CASSLRGPHYNEQFF | TGTGCCAGCAGCTTACGGGGGCCACACTACAATGAGCAGTTCTTC
NA | NA | TRBJ1-4 | TRBV6-5 | CASSSTFSNEKLFF | TGTGCCAGCAGCAGTACTTTCAGTAATGAAAAACTGTTTTTT
NA | NA | TRBJ2-7 | TRBV9 | CASSGYNPYEQYF | TGTGCCAGCAGCGGATATAACCCCTACGAGCAGTACTTC
NA | TRBD1 | TRBJ2-7 | TRBV5-1 | CASRRSPNRGSAYEQYF | TGCGCCAGCAGACGGTCCCCGAACAGGGGGTCAGCCTACGAGCAGTACTTC
once | NA | TRBJ1-2 | TRBV7-9 | CASSLEGAGIGYGYTF | TGTGCCAGCAGCTTAGAAGGGGCAGGGATCGGCTATGGCTACACCTTC
NA | TRBD2 | TRBJ2-7 | TRBV29-1 | CSVRTSVTYEQYF | TGCAGCGTAAGGACTAGCGTCACCTACGAGCAGTACTTC
NA | NA | TRBJ1-2 | TRBV14 | CASSYTGADGYTF | TGTGCCAGCAGCTATACCGGGGCGGATGGCTACACCTTC
NA | NA | TRBJ1-1 | TRBV29-1 | CSVEGGGGTEAFF | TGCAGCGTTGAAGGGGGGGGCGGCACTGAAGCTTTCTTT
NA | NA | TRBJ2-2 | TRBV25-1 | CASSRQGGGELFF | TGTGCCAGCAGTCGTCAGGGCGGCGGGGAGCTGTTTTTT
NA | TRBD1 | TRBJ1-2 | TRBV7-8 | CASSLGRGHGYTF | TGTGCCAGCAGCTTAGGCAGGGGGCATGGCTACACCTTC
NA | TRBD1 | TRBJ1-6 | TRBV7-2 | CASSLGTGGSPLHF | TGTGCCAGCAGCTTAGGGACAGGGGGTTCACCCCTCCACTTT
NA | NA | TRBJ1-2 | TRBV15 | CATSRGQGNYGYTF | TGTGCCACCAGCAGAGGGCAGGGAAACTATGGCTACACCTTC
NA | NA | TRBJ2-2 | TRBV30 | CAWRRLGGTGELFF | TGTGCCTGGAGGAGACTTGGAGGCACCGGGGAGCTGTTTTTT
NA | NA | TRBJ1-5 | TRBV19 | CASSIPRHSNQPQHF | TGTGCCAGTAGTATCCCCAGGCATAGCAATCAGCCCCAGCATTTT
NA | TRBD2 | TRBJ2-3 | TRBV5-1 | CASSLGSGGSTDTQYF | TGCGCCAGCAGCTTGGGTAGCGGGGGAAGTACAGATACGCAGTATTTT
NA | NA | TRBJ2-2 | TRBV7-3 | CASSLTGVGNTGELFF | TGTGCCAGCAGCTTAACGGGGGTGGGGAACACCGGGGAGCTGTTTTTT
NA | TRBD1 | TRBJ1-4 | TRBV4-1 | CASSQWAGGYSAEKLFF | TGCGCCAGCAGCCAGTGGGCAGGGGGCTACAGCGCTGAAAAACTGTTTTTT
NA | NA | TRBJ2-2 | TRBV20-1 | CSARDLGELFF | TGCAGTGCTAGAGACCTCGGGGAGCTGTTTTTT
once | NA | TRBJ1-1 | TRBV6-1 | CASSGQPNTEAFF | TGTGCCAGCAGCGGACAGCCGAACACTGAAGCTTTCTTT
NA | NA | TRBJ2-7 | TRBV13 | CASSFRGTLMPEQYF | TGTGCCAGCAGCTTTAGGGGGACGCTCATGCCGGAGCAGTACTTC
few | NA | TRBJ2-1 | TRBV2 | CASKPLRGLGLGKQFF | TGTGCCAGCAAACCCCTGCGGGGGCTAGGCCTGGGAAAGCAGTTCTTC
few | TRBD2 | TRBJ2-3 | TRBV9 | CASSVGLAPDTQYF | TGTGCCAGCAGCGTCGGACTAGCCCCAGATACGCAGTATTTT
NA | NA | TRBJ1-2 | TRBV27 | CASGTLSGASNYGYTF | TGTGCCAGCGGGACGCTCTCTGGGGCTAGTAACTATGGCTACACCTTC
NA | NA | TRBJ2-2 | TRBV4-1 | CASSQDRGATGELFF | TGCGCCAGCAGCCAAGACAGGGGAGCCACCGGGGAGCTGTTTTTT
NA | NA | TRBJ1-1 | TRBV11-1 | CASSLQAMNTEAFF | TGTGCCAGCAGCCTCCAGGCCATGAACACTGAAGCTTTCTTT
NA | NA | TRBJ1-1 | TRBV6-5 | CASSYSGASTFF | TGTGCCAGCAGTTACTCGGGGGCCTCCACTTTCTTT
NA | NA | TRBJ2-7 | TRBV9 | CASSPRLSYEQYF | TGTGCCAGCAGCCCTAGACTCTCCTACGAGCAGTACTTC
NA | TRBD1 | TRBJ1-6 | TRBV6-6 | CASSYGTGNGPLHF | TGTGCCAGCAGTTACGGGACAGGGAATGGACCCCTCCACTTT
NA | NA | TRBJ1-2 | TRBV7-8 | CASSLEEGTPGSF | TGTGCCAGCAGCTTAGAGGAAGGAACGCCGGGCTCCTTC
few | TRBD1 | TRBJ1-1 | TRBV28 | CASSPITGGGVNTEAFF | TGTGCCAGCAGTCCTATTACAGGGGGCGGGGTGAACACTGAAGCTTTCTTT
NA | NA | TRBJ1-5 | TRBV20-1 | CSARDAQPQHF | TGCAGTGCTAGAGATGCCCAGCCCCAGCATTTT
NA | NA | TRBJ2-7 | TRBV9 | CASSPLGTVEQYF | TGTGCCAGCAGCCCGTTGGGCACTGTGGAGCAGTACTTC
few | TRBD1 | TRBJ2-7 | TRBV29-1 | CSVVGGQGADEQYF | TGCAGCGTTGTAGGAGGACAGGGGGCTGACGAGCAGTACTTC
NA | NA | TRBJ1-1 | TRBV19 | CASSNEWLKAFF | TGTGCCAGTAGTAACGAATGGCTAAAGGCTTTCTTT
NA | NA | TRBJ1-1 | TRBV7-6 | CASSLGGVNTEAFF | TGTGCCAGCAGCTTAGGAGGGGTTAACACTGAAGCTTTCTTT
NA | NA | TRBJ2-5 | TRBV18 | CASSPGGQETQYF | TGTGCCAGCTCACCAGGAGGTCAAGAGACCCAGTACTTC
once | NA | TRBJ1-1 | TRBV5-1 | CASSLRWSPSQENTEAFF | TGCGCCAGCAGCTTAAGGTGGAGTCCGTCCCAGGAGAACACTGAAGCTTTCTTT
NA | NA | TRBJ1-5 | TRBV6-6 | CASSYDWDKGNQPQHF | TGTGCCAGCAGTTACGACTGGGATAAGGGCAATCAGCCCCAGCATTTT